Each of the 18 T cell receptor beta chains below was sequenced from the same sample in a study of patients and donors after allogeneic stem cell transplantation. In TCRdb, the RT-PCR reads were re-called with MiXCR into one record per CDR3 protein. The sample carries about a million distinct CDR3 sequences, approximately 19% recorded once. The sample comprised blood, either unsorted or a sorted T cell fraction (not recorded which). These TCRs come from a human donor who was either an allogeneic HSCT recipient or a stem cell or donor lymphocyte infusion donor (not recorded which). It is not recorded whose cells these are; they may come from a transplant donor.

This chain's CDR3 is CASSVAGSNEKLFF. CDR3 sequence (DNA): TGCGCCAGCAGCGTCGCGGGGTCTAATGAAAAACTGTTTTTT. The chain uses TRBV5-1 and TRBJ1-4; D is ambiguous. V lost 4 bases and J lost 3, with 10 bases in between. CDR1 SGHRS and CDR2 YFSETQ come from the germline V gene. There are 14 residues in the CDR3.

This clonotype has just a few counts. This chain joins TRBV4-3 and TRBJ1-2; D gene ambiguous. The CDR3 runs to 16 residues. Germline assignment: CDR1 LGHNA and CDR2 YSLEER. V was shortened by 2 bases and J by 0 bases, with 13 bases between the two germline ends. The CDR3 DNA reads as TGCGCCAGCAGCCAACGGATTGGCAGCCCTAACTATGGCTACACCTTC. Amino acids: CASSQRIGSPNYGYTF.

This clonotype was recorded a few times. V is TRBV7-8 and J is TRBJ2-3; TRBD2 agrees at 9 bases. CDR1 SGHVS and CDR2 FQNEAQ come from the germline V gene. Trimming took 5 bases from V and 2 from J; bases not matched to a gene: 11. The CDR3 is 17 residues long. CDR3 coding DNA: TGTGCCAGCAGCCCCTTGGTGGCGGGGGGGTACACAGATACGCAGTATTTT. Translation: CASSPLVAGGYTDTQYF.

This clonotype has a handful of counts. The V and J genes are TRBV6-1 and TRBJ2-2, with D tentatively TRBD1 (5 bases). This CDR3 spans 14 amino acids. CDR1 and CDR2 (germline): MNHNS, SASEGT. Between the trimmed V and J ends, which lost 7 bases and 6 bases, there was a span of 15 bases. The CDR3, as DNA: TGTGCCAGCACCCTTTCTTCCAGGGCCGGGGAGCTGTTTTTT. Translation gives CASTLSSRAGELFF.

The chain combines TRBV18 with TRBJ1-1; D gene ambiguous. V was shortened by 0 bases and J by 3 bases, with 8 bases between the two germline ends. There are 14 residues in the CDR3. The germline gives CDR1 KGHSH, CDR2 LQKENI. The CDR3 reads CASSPPGGHTEAFF. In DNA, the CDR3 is TGTGCCAGCTCACCACCCGGAGGGCACACTGAAGCTTTCTTT.

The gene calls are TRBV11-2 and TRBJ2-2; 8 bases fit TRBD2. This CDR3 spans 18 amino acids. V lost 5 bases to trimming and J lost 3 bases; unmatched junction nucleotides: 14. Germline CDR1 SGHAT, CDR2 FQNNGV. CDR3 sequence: CASSRSPPGGGYTGELFF. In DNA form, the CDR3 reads TGTGCCAGCAGCCGCTCACCCCCGGGAGGGGGTTACACCGGGGAGCTGTTTTTT.

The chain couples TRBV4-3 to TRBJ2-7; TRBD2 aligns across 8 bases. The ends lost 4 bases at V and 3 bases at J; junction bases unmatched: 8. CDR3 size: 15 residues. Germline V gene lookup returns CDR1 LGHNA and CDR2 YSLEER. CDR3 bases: TGCGCCAGCAGCCCCCGGGCTAGCGGGCACTACGAGCAGTACTTC. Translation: CASSPRASGHYEQYF.

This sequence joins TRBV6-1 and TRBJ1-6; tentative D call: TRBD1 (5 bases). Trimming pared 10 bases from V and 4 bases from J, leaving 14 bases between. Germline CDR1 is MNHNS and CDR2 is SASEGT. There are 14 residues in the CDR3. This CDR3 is CATRMTEYNSPLHF. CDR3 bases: TGTGCCACAAGAATGACAGAATATAATTCACCCCTCCACTTT.

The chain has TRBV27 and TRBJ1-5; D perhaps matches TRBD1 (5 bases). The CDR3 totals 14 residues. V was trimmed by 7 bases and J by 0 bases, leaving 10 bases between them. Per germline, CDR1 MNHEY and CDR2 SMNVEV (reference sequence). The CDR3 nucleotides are TGTGCCAGCATGGGCAGGGATAGCAATCAGCCCCAGCATTTT. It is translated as CASMGRDSNQPQHF.

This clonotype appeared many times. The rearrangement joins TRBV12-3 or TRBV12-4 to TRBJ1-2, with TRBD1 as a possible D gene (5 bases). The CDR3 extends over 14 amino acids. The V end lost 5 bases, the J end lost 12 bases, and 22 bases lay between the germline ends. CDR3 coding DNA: TGTGCCAGCAGTCAATACGGGACTGGGATATTTCACACCTTC. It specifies CASSQYGTGIFHTF.

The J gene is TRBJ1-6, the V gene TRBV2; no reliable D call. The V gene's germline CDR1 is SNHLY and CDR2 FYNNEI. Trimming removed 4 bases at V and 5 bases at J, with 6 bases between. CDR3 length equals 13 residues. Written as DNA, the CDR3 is TGTGCCAGCAGTGCTCCGAATAATTCACCCCTCCACTTT. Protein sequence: CASSAPNNSPLHF.

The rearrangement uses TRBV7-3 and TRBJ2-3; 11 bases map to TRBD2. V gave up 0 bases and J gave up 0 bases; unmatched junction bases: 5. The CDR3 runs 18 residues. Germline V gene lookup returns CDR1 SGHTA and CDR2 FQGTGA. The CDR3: CASSLTSASGGSTDTQYF. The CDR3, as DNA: TGTGCCAGCAGCTTAACGTCGGCTAGCGGGGGGAGCACAGATACGCAGTATTTT.

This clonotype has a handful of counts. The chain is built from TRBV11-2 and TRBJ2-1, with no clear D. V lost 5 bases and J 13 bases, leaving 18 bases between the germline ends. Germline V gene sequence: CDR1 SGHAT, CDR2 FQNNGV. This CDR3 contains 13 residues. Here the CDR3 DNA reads TGTGCCAGCAGCATGTCCCCCCTAGGCGGACAGTTCTTC. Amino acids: CASSMSPLGGQFF.

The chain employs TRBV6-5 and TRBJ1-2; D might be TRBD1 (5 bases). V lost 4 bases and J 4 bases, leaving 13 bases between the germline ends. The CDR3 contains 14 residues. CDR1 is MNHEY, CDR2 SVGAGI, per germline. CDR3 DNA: TGTGCCAGCAGTTCCACAGGCAACGTCTATGGCTACACCTTC. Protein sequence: CASSSTGNVYGYTF.

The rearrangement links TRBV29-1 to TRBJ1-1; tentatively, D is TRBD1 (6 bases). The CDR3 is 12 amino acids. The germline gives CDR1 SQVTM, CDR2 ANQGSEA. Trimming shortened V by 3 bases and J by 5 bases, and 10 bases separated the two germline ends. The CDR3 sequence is CSVEGGQTEAFF. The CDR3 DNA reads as TGCAGCGTTGAGGGGGGGCAGACTGAAGCTTTCTTT. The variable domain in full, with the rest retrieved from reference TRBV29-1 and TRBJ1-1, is SAVISQKPSRDICQRGTSLTIQCQVDSQVTMMFWYRQQPGQSLTLIATANQGSEATYESGFVIDKFPISRPNLTFSTLTVSNMSPEDSSIYLCSVEGGQTEAFFGQGTRLTVV.

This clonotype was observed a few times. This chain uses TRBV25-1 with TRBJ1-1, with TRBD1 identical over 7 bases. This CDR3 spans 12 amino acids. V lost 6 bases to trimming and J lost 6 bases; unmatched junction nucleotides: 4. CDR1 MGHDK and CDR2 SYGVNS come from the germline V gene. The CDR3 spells CASRDGTAEAFF. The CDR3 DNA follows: TGTGCCAGCAGGGACGGGACAGCTGAAGCTTTCTTT.

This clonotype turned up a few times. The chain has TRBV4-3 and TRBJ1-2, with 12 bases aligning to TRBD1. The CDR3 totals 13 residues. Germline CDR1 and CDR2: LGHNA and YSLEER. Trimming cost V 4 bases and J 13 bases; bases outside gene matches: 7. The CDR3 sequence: CASSRGTGGQFTF. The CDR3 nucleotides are TGCGCCAGCAGCCGAGGGACAGGGGGCCAGTTCACCTTC.

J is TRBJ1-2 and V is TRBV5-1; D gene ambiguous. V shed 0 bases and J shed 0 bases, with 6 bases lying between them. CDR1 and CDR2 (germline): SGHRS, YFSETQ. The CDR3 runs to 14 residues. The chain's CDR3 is CASSLGDPNYGYTF. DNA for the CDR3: TGCGCCAGCAGCTTGGGTGACCCTAACTATGGCTACACCTTC.